Listed below are T cell receptor beta chains from one sample, sequenced in a study of blood T cell repertoires in COVID-19. This table comes from immunoSEQ multiplex PCR, and its TCRdb copy is limited to in-frame clones, with some not included. The repertoire has roughly 250,000 clones, 70% to 90% of them found once; the top ten carry 2% to 2.5%. Sequenced input: peripheral blood. These receptors were collected from a woman aged 45-60 years with acute or convalescent COVID-19. The conserved cysteine and the conserved F or W are not part of the CDR3 here. Rows give clone size only sometimes, using once, few, many, or a class for an expanded clone.

>TRBJ2-7|TRBV7-6|NA
ASSPGQGAREQY
>TRBJ1-2|TRBV7-6|NA
ASSLGQYNYGYT
>TRBJ1-2|TRBV28|NA
AAQGFVYGYT
>TRBJ1-1|TRBV19|NA
ASSMSPRVLNTEAF
>TRBJ2-3|TRBV28|NA
ASRTLEMGSGTQY
>TRBJ1-4|TRBV5-1|NA
ASSLTGDGNEKLF
>TRBJ1-6|TRBV28|NA
ASSSLGINSPLH
>TRBJ1-6|TRBV5-8|few
ASSLGGGDSPLH
>TRBJ2-5|TRBV11-2|NA
ASSLGAYYQETQY
>TRBJ2-5|TRBV5-1|NA
ASSNGGSQETQY
>TRBJ2-7|TRBV30|NA
AWTRSSVGRAGEQY
>TRBJ2-7|TRBV11-1|once
ASGAPDSYEQY
>TRBJ2-7|TRBV4-2|NA
ASSQESVWASGRSHYEQY
>TRBJ2-1|TRBV12-5|NA
ASGLVRDGTLSSYNEQF
>TRBJ2-2|TRBV18|NA
ASSPRFNSNTGELF
>TRBJ1-3|TRBV24-1|NA
ATSDPGGATGNTIY
>TRBJ1-1|TRBV9|NA
ASSVEGGGTEAF